One and the same sample provided the 26 T cell receptor beta chains below, sequenced in a study of OX40 agonist ivuxolimab in advanced cancers. The method was immunoSEQ multiplex PCR; TCRdb's version includes in-frame clones alone and lacks a portion of them. The table lists under 100,000 clones, 80% to 95% of them singletons. The source material was CD4+ or CD8+ T cells sorted from blood, sampled in a trial of the OX40 agonist ivuxolimab. These receptors were collected from an adult with an advanced solid tumor such as melanoma, head and neck, liver or kidney cancer.

J is TRBJ2-7 and V is TRBV5-1, with TRBD2 matching over 9 bases. This CDR3 spans 15 amino acids. V shed 0 bases, J shed 4 bases, and the junction held 5 bases outside the gene matches. CDR1 is SGHRS, CDR2 YFSETQ, per germline. The CDR3 reads CASSLGLAGRYEQYF. The CDR3 DNA sequence: TGCGCCAGCAGCTTGGGGCTAGCGGGGAGGTACGAGCAGTACTTC.

V and J are TRBV6-4 and TRBJ2-2, with TRBD1 matching 7 bases. CDR3 length: 15 amino acids. V lost 6 bases, J lost 4 bases, and 8 bases stayed unmatched. Germline CDR1 and CDR2: MRHNA and SNTAGT. The CDR3 loop reads CASREDRASTGELFF. DNA of the CDR3: TGTGCCAGCAGGGAAGACAGGGCAAGCACCGGGGAGCTGTTTTTT.

The J gene is TRBJ1-5, the V gene TRBV7-6; no clear D gene. Trimming took off 3 bases at V and 5 bases at J, with 5 bases between the two ends. The CDR3 has 12 amino acids. The germline V gene has CDR1 SGHVS and CDR2 FNYEAQ. This chain's CDR3 is CASSLVDQPQHF. The CDR3 DNA follows: TGTGCCAGCAGCTTGGTGGATCAGCCCCAGCATTTT.

For the CDR3, the DNA is TGTGCCAGCAGCTGGCGGGGGTACCAAGAGACCCAGTACTTC. Translated: CASSWRGYQETQYF. The genes are TRBV11-2 and TRBJ2-5; 7 bases are shared with TRBD2. The CDR3 consists of 14 residues. Germline assignment: CDR1 SGHAT and CDR2 FQNNGV. With 4 bases clipped from V and 0 bases from J, the junction kept 2 bases outside the gene matches. The whole variable domain, remainder taken from reference TRBV11-2 and TRBJ2-5, is EAGVAQSPRYKIIEKRQSVAFWCNPISGHATLYWYQQILGQGPKLLIQFQNNGVVDDSQLPKDRFSAERLKGVDSTLKIQPAKLEDSAVYLCASSWRGYQETQYFGPGTRLLVL.

J is TRBJ2-5 and V is TRBV10-2; D is undetermined. Trimming took off 5 bases at V and 4 bases at J, with 11 bases between the two ends. In germline, CDR1 is WSHSY, CDR2 SAAADI. The CDR3 length is 13 residues. CDR3 region: CASSLRTGETQYF. The CDR3 DNA follows: TGCGCCAGCAGTCTGAGGACGGGAGAGACCCAGTACTTC.

As DNA, the CDR3 is TGCGCCAGCAGCTTGAATGTGCGGTCGGGGGGGAATGAAAAACTGTTTTTT. It yields the protein CASSLNVRSGGNEKLFF. The chain recombines TRBV5-1 with TRBJ1-4; tentative D call: TRBD1 (5 bases). Germline CDR1 reads SGHRS; CDR2 reads YFSETQ. This CDR3 spans 17 amino acids. The V end lost 1 base, the J end lost 5 bases, and 18 bases lay between the germline ends. The full variable domain, with the rest looked up from reference TRBV5-1 and TRBJ1-4, is KAGVTQTPRYLIKTRGQQVTLSCSPISGHRSVSWYQQTPGQGLQFLFEYFSETQRNKGNFPGRFSGRQFSNSRSEMNVSTLELGDSALYLCASSLNVRSGGNEKLFFGSGTQLSVL.

The chain couples TRBV5-1 to TRBJ2-1; D might be TRBD1 (6 bases). V lost 3 bases and J lost 6, with 19 bases in between. CDR1 is SGHRS, CDR2 YFSETQ, per germline. CDR3 length: 16 amino acids. CDR3 sequence: CASSSPAGALGNEQFF. Written as DNA, the CDR3 is TGCGCCAGCAGCTCCCCCGCAGGGGCCCTGGGCAATGAGCAGTTCTTC.

The chain joins TRBV19 to TRBJ1-5, with D possibly TRBD1 on 5 matching bases. This CDR3 spans 15 amino acids. Deletions cut 6 bases from V and 3 bases from J, with 15 bases between. Germline V gene sequence: CDR1 LNHDA, CDR2 SQIVND (reference sequence). CDR3 protein: CASRAPQGSNQPQHF. In DNA form, the CDR3 reads TGTGCCAGTAGGGCCCCGCAGGGCTCCAATCAGCCCCAGCATTTT.

The chain uses TRBV6-1 and TRBJ2-7; D remains unclear. The CDR3 is 13 residues long. V lost 5 bases to trimming and J lost 4 bases, with 12 bases between them. CDR1 MNHNS and CDR2 SASEGT come from the germline V gene. CDR3 DNA sequence: TGTGCCAGCAGTACAGTTCCCCCTTACGAGCAGTACTTC. Translating it yields CASSTVPPYEQYF.

The chain recombines TRBV6-1 with TRBJ1-2; D is undetermined. V lost 1 base, J lost 7 bases, and 4 bases lay in between. CDR3 length: 11 residues. CDR1 MNHNS and CDR2 SASEGT come from the germline V gene. CDR3 coding DNA: TGTGCCAGCAGTGAAGTTGGTGGCTACACCTTC. Protein product: CASSEVGGYTF.

The genes are TRBV6-1 and TRBJ1-1, with TRBD1 matching over 7 bases. The V gene end was trimmed by 5 bases and the J gene end by 1 base; junction bases not matched to a gene: 4. The CDR3 is made up of 14 amino acids. CDR1 MNHNS and CDR2 SASEGT come from the germline V gene. In DNA form, the CDR3 reads TGTGCCAGCAGTCCAGGGGACAGGAACACTGAAGCTTTCTTT. The encoded protein is CASSPGDRNTEAFF.

The gene calls are TRBV4-1 and TRBJ2-7, with a possible D match to TRBD1 (7 bases). Germline CDR1 reads MGHRA; CDR2 reads YSYEKL. The V end was cut by 4 bases, the J end by 6 bases, with 28 bases between. The CDR3 extends over 18 amino acids. The CDR3, as DNA: TGCGCCAGCAGCCCGCAACCCTGGGGGGCAGGGGGTCAAGTCGAGCAGTACTTC. It codes for CASSPQPWGAGGQVEQYF.

The J gene is TRBJ2-1, the V gene TRBV5-1; D call uncertain. Germline CDR1 reads SGHRS; CDR2 reads YFSETQ. V was pared by 0 bases and J by 8 bases, with 12 bases between. The CDR3 has 14 amino acids. The CDR3 coding sequence is TGCGCCAGCAGCTTGGGTGGTAGCATGCATGAGCAGTTCTTC. Its translation: CASSLGGSMHEQFF.

The V and J genes are TRBV6-1 and TRBJ2-7; D is possibly TRBD2 (6 bases). Germline V gene data show CDR1 as MNHNS and CDR2 as SASEGT. The V gene lost 0 bases and the J gene lost 3 bases, with 12 bases spanning the gap. The CDR3 has 15 residues. CDR3: CASSEAGAGIYEQYF. The CDR3 nucleotides are TGTGCCAGCAGTGAAGCCGGGGCGGGAATCTACGAGCAGTACTTC.

The chain combines TRBV5-4 with TRBJ2-3, with D possibly being TRBD2 (5 bases). This CDR3 comprises 14 residues. V was shortened by 1 base and J by 8 bases, with 14 bases between the two germline ends. The germline V gene has CDR1 SGHNT and CDR2 YYREEE (reference sequence). CDR3 nucleotides: TGTGCCAGCAGCTTGAGAGCGGCGGTGGGTACGCAGTATTTT. Residues: CASSLRAAVGTQYF.

The chain is built from TRBV6-1 and TRBJ1-2; possible D gene TRBD1, 6 bases. V was clipped by 6 bases and J by 2 bases, with 13 bases between them. The germline V gene encodes CDR1 MNHNS and CDR2 SASEGT. The CDR3 extends over 14 amino acids. CDR3 region: CASRYRTANYGYTF. The CDR3 bases are TGTGCCAGCAGATACCGGACAGCGAACTATGGCTACACCTTC.

The CDR3 reads CASSYSGQHYGYTF. In nucleotides, the CDR3 is TGTGCCAGCAGTTACTCAGGACAGCACTATGGCTACACCTTC. The V call is TRBV6-5, the J call TRBJ1-2, with D possibly TRBD1 on 6 matching bases. The V end was cut by 0 bases, the J end by 3 bases, with 8 bases between. The CDR3 loop spans 14 amino acids. The germline V gene has CDR1 MNHEY and CDR2 SVGAGI.

Only a few counts were recorded for this clone. The rearrangement links TRBV5-6 to TRBJ1-6; D perhaps matches TRBD1 (5 bases). The CDR3 spans 16 residues. Germline V gene lookup returns CDR1 SGHDT and CDR2 YYEEEE. The V gene lost 0 bases and the J gene lost 2 bases, with 9 bases spanning the gap. CDR3 in DNA: TGTGCCAGCAGCTTGGGTGGGACGGCCTATAATTCACCCCTCCACTTT. It is translated as CASSLGGTAYNSPLHF.

This sequence joins TRBV10-3 and TRBJ2-3, with TRBD2 matching 15 bases. The CDR3 runs 17 residues. The V gene end was trimmed by 7 bases and the J gene end by 0 bases; junction bases not matched to a gene: 5. CDR1 ENHRY and CDR2 SYGVKD come from the germline V gene. CDR3 amino acids: CAINSGLAGGSTDTQYF. DNA for the CDR3: TGTGCCATCAACTCGGGACTAGCGGGGGGAAGCACAGATACGCAGTATTTT.

The gene calls are TRBV5-1 and TRBJ2-1; the match to TRBD2 covers 8 bases. With 0 bases clipped from V and 7 bases from J, the junction kept 6 bases outside the gene matches. The CDR3 has 15 amino acids. CDR1 is SGHRS, CDR2 YFSETQ, per germline. This chain's CDR3 is CASSLVASGWNEQFF. The CDR3 DNA is TGCGCCAGCAGCTTGGTGGCTAGCGGGTGGAATGAGCAGTTCTTC.

This clone was observed a handful of times. The chain combines TRBV5-4 with TRBJ1-1, with a tentative D call TRBD1 (5 bases). This CDR3 is built from 11 residues. The germline V gene has CDR1 SGHNT and CDR2 YYREEE (reference sequence). V was cut by 9 bases and J by 4 bases, with 10 bases left in between. DNA of the CDR3: TGTGCCACCTGGGACGGCACTGAAGCTTTCTTT. Its translation: CATWDGTEAFF.

V is TRBV5-4 and J is TRBJ2-2; unclear D gene. Germline lookup yields CDR1 SGHNT and CDR2 YYREEE (reference sequence). This CDR3 comprises 14 residues. Trimming left V 0 bases short and J 4 bases short, with 7 bases between. In DNA form, the CDR3 reads TGTGCCAGCAGCTTGGCTGGTGTCACCGGGGAGCTGTTTTTT. It translates to CASSLAGVTGELFF.

The rearrangement joins TRBV6-5 to TRBJ2-1, with TRBD2 matching over 9 bases. The CDR3 covers 13 residues. CDR1 and CDR2 (germline): MNHEY, SVGAGI. Trimming at V came to 2 bases and at J to 10 bases, leaving 3 bases not matched to a gene. The CDR3 loop reads CASSYPSGNEQFF. The CDR3 DNA reads as TGTGCCAGCAGTTACCCTAGCGGGAACGAGCAGTTCTTC.

The chain is built from TRBV19 and TRBJ1-5; D is unresolved. V was pared by 9 bases and J by 10 bases, with 13 bases between. Germline V gene data show CDR1 as LNHDA and CDR2 as SQIVND (reference sequence). There are 11 residues in the CDR3. CDR3 loop: CASAGGGPQHF. The CDR3, as DNA: TGTGCCAGCGCAGGCGGAGGACCCCAGCATTTT.

The chain is built from TRBV10-2 and TRBJ2-7; a possible D gene is TRBD1 (6 bases). The length of the CDR3 is 12 residues. Germline CDR1 is WSHSY and CDR2 is SAAADI. V lost 2 bases to trimming and J lost 4 bases, with 6 bases between them. CDR3: CASSEQGYEQYF. The CDR3, as DNA: TGCGCCAGCAGTGAGCAGGGGTACGAGCAGTACTTC.

The chain has TRBV6-5 and TRBJ2-1, with D perhaps matching TRBD1 or TRBD2 (6 bases each). CDR1 and CDR2 (germline): MNHEY, SVGAGI. Trimming removed 6 bases at V and 7 bases at J, with 13 bases between. The CDR3 covers 13 residues. The CDR3 bases are TGTGCCAGCAGCCAACCGGGGGCTAATGAGCAGTTCTTC. Protein sequence: CASSQPGANEQFF.